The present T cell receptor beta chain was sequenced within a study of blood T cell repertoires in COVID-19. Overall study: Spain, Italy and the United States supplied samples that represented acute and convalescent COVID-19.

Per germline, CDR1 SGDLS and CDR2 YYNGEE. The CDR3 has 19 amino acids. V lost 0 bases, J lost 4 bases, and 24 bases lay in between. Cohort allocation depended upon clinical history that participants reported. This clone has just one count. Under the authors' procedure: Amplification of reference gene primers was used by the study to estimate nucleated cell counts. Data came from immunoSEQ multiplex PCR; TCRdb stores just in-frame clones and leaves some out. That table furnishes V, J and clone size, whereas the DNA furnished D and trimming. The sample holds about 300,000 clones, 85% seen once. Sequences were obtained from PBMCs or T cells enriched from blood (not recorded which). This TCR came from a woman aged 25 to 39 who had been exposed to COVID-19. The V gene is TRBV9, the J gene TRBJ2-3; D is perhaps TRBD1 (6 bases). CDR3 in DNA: TGTGCCAGCAGCGTAGTTTTCCGACAGGCAGTTGTTGGCTCAGATACGCAGTATTTT. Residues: CASSVVFRQAVVGSDTQYF. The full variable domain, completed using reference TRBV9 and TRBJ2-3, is DSGVTQTPKHLITATGQRVTLRCSPRSGDLSVYWYQQSLDQGLQFLIQYYNGEERAKGNILERFSAQQFPDLHSELNLSSLELGDSALYFCASSVVFRQAVVGSDTQYFGPGTRLTVL.